This TCR beta chain stems from a study of T cells after yellow fever vaccination (dated 2019 in TCRdb). Turning to the overall study: The SMART-Seq v4 Ultra Low Input RNA kit was used to prepare libraries from fractions with low cell numbers. Bulk TCR alpha and beta repertoires were sequenced longitudinally to track T-cell clones before and after primary and booster YFV17D yellow fever vaccination. Two healthy male donors, one aged 18 to 30 and one aged 30 to 40 years, made up the cohort. Blood was drawn at multiple timepoints before and after primary and secondary immunization, with bulk PBMC replicates and cell subsets isolated.

Sequenced using an Illumina NovaSeq 6000. TCR cDNA was synthesized by 5'RACE template switching, through which a universal primer site and unique molecular identifiers were introduced. Priming for cDNA synthesis came from both the TCR alpha and TCR beta constant segments. Library amplification involved two PCR steps, and the second step added sample barcodes and sequencing adapters. Sequencing of libraries was performed on Illumina HiSeq 2500 (2x100 bp) or NovaSeq (2x150 bp). From the authors' description of their analysis: Reads were demultiplexed and collapsed into UMI consensus sequences with MIGEC, and V(D)J alignment was performed with MiXCR. Clonotypes responding to the vaccine were identified with edgeR on replicate PBMC samples, with the criteria of FDR below 0.01 and a log2 fold change above 5 up to day 15. Bulk clonotypes were assigned CD4 or CD8 identity according to which sequenced CD4 or CD8 repertoire held them at higher abundance. TCRdb reprocessing: public reads trimmed at Q25 with fastp, clones called with MiXCR, in-frame beta chains kept. CDR3 protein duplicates are merged, each entry listing the most common genes and DNA. V and J calls and clone size were set by TCRdb, not the authors. The sample table holds a few hundred thousand distinct CDR3 sequences, of which 18% were seen once. The top ten constitute about 18% of the sample.

The CDR3 has 12 amino acids, counting the end cysteine and valine. Just the 36-base CDR3 DNA is kept, in frame starting at base 1. A distance of 6 bases separates the germline ends of V and J, which lose 1 base and 5 bases respectively. The study at large found these results: A small share of clonotypes occurred in both CD4 and CD8 compartments, likely arising from convergent recombination. The secondary T-cell response was found to be weaker but faster than the primary response, with a peak reached on day 5 rather than on day 15. The study included only a couple of donors, which limits how far the findings can be generalized. Most clones expanded after primary vaccination (about 96% of CD4 and roughly 90% of CD8) were re-detected after the booster, suggesting that broad memory maintenance occurred. FACS-sorted repertoires could contain abundant contaminating clonotypes from the bulk population, so computational filtering was required.

The treatment or condition label here, explained by the study, means: live attenuated yellow fever vaccine strain. At each blood-draw timepoint, two biological replicates of bulk PBMCs were collected. PBMCs were isolated from peripheral blood using a standard Ficoll-Paque protocol. TriZol was used to extract RNA from bulk PBMCs, CD4 and CD8 fractions, and dextramer-positive and dextramer-negative fractions. In regard to this clonotype: Its cognate antigen has yet to be identified. Per-base quality was not reported, and no clone a single base away is much larger than it.

This receptor was taken from a man aged 18 to 30 who received the YFV17D yellow fever vaccine. Recombination connected TRBV12-3 or TRBV12-4 to TRBJ2-7; the D segment cannot be called with confidence. Material: PBMCs, obtained before the yellow fever booster vaccination. The CDR3 sequence is CASSLGQNEQYV. The DNA sequence reads TGTGCCAGCAGTTTAGGGCAGAACGAGCAGTACGTC.